This T cell receptor beta chain is drawn from a study of blood T cell repertoires in COVID-19. Study as a whole: COVID-19 samples from acute and convalescent phases originated in the United States, Italy and Spain. PBMCs, B-cell-depleted T cells, or T cells provided the cDNA or gDNA that made up the material.

Original methodology: By means of reference gene primer amplification, nucleated cell counts were estimated. TCRdb's copy holds only in-frame clones and misses some; the assay was immunoSEQ multiplex PCR. From that table come the V and J calls and clone size; the DNA was used to work out D and trimming. This repertoire shows just over 15,000 clones, more than 65% found once; its top ten account for 8% to 10%. Trimming stripped 4 bases from V and 4 bases from J, with 13 bases between. The germline V gene encodes CDR1 MNHGY and CDR2 SAAAGT. The CDR3 has 15 amino acids. The material sequenced was peripheral blood. The source of this sequence is a human donor in a cohort sampled during active COVID-19. The J gene is TRBJ2-2, the V gene TRBV6-8, with a possible D match to TRBD2 (6 bases). The CDR3 reads CASSLAGGVTGELFF. The CDR3 DNA reads TGTGCCAGCAGTTTAGCCGGAGGGGTCACCGGGGAGCTGTTTTTT.